The clone carrying this T cell receptor (beta chain) was detected only once. The junction does not match germline at one end; this may be a read error. The source of the sample is a study of T cell responses to AZD1222 COVID-19 vaccine. Per germline, CDR1 SGHAT and CDR2 FQDESV (reference sequence). There are 13 residues in the CDR3. Method: immunoSEQ multiplex PCR; TCRdb's copy keeps in-frame clones and lacks some. The sample includes about 180,000 clones, 90% of them seen just once. This TCR was recovered from an adult in good health. The chain employs TRBV11-1 and TRBJ1-1; D is uncertain. The sequencing here drew on peripheral blood, taken on day 0 of AZD1222 vaccination. CDR3 nucleotide sequence: TGTGCCAGCAGGTTAGAGGTGGCCACTGAAGCTTTCTTT. Its protein is CASRLEVATEAFF.